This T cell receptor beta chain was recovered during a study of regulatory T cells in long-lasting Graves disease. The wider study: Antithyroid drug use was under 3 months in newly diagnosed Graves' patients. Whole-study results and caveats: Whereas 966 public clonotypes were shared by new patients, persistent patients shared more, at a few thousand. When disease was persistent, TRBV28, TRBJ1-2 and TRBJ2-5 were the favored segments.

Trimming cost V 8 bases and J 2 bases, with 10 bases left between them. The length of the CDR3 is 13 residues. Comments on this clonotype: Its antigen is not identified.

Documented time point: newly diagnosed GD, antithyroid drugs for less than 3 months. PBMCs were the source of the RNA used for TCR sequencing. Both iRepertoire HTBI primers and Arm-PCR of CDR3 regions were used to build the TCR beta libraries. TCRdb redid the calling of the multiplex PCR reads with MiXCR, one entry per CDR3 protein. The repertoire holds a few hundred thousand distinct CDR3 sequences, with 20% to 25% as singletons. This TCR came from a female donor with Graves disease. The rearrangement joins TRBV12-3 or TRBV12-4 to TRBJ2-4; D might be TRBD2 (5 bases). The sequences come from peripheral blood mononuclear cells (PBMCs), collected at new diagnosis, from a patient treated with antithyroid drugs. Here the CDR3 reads CASRGETKNIQYF. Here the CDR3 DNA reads TGTGCCAGCCGGGGAGAAACCAAAAACATTCAGTACTTC.